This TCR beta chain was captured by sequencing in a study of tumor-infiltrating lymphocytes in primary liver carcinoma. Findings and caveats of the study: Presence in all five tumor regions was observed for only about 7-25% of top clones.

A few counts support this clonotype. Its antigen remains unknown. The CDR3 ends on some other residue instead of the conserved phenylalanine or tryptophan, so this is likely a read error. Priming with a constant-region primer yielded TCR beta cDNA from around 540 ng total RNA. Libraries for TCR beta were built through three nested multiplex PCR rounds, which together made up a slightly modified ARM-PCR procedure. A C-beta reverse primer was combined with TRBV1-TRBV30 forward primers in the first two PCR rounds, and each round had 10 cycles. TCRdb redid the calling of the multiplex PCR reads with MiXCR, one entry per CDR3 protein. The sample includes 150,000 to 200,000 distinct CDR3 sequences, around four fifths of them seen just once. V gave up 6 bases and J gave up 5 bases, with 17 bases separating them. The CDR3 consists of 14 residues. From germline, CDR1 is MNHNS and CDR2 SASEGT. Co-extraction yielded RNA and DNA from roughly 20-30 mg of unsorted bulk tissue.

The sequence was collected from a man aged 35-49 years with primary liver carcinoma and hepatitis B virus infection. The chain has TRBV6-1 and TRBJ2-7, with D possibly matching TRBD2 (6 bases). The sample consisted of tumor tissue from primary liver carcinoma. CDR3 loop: CASSAGGNSHEQYL. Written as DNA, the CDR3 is TGTGCCAGCAGCGCCGGAGGGAATAGCCACGAGCAGTACTTA.